The 29 T cell receptor beta chains listed next were all sequenced from one sample in a study of breast tumors, draining lymph nodes, adjacent tissues. From the multiplex PCR reads, TCRdb called clonotypes with MiXCR, one entry per CDR3 protein. This sample yields 150,000 to 250,000 distinct CDR3 sequences, of which 30% to 40% are seen a single time; over 4% belongs to the top ten. Axillary draining lymph nodes of breast cancer patients supplied the node samples. The sequencing input was axillary lymph node tissue. These receptors originate from a female donor with breast cancer. Some clones in this sample may be carry-over from other donors' samples.

In this sample, this clonotype turned up many times. This chain connects TRBV7-9 to TRBJ2-7; 7 bases agree with TRBD2. The CDR3 covers 14 residues. Germline V gives CDR1 SEHNR, CDR2 FQNEAQ (reference sequence). V gave up 5 bases and J gave up 3 bases; unmatched junction bases: 7. The CDR3 DNA is TGTGCCAGCAGCCCGGGGCCTAGCGGCTACGAGCAGTACTTC. Amino acid sequence: CASSPGPSGYEQYF.

This sequence joins TRBV3-1 and TRBJ2-2; possibly TRBD2 for D (6 bases). This CDR3 comprises 14 residues. V was clipped by 2 bases and J by 6 bases, with 10 bases between them. Per germline, CDR1 LGHDT and CDR2 YNNKEL (reference sequence). CDR3 bases: TGTGCCAGCAGCCAACTGACTAGTCCCGGGGAGCTGTTTTTT. Encoded protein: CASSQLTSPGELFF.

This clonotype was detected only a few times. CDR3 DNA: TGTGCCAGTAAGGACAGGGGGCTGGTGAAGAACACTGAAGCTTTCTTT. Translated, it gives CASKDRGLVKNTEAFF. V is TRBV19 and J is TRBJ1-1; 11 bases match TRBD1. Looked up from germline, CDR1 is LNHDA and CDR2 is SQIVND (reference sequence). The CDR3 extends over 16 amino acids. Trimming removed 7 bases from V and 1 base from J; junction bases left unmatched: 8.

The chain joins TRBV19 to TRBJ1-6, with D uncertain. Germline CDR1 and CDR2: LNHDA and SQIVND (reference sequence). The V and J ends lost 5 bases and 7 bases respectively, with 21 bases between them. The CDR3 runs to 17 residues. The DNA of the CDR3 is TGTGCCAGTAGTTCTCTAGCGGGGAAAGGCTCCAATTCACCCCTCCACTTT. The encoded protein is CASSSLAGKGSNSPLHF.

This clonotype was counted many times. This chain joins TRBV19 and TRBJ2-7, with unresolved D. This CDR3 has 14 amino acids. CDR1 is LNHDA and CDR2 is SQIVND in the germline V gene (reference sequence). V shed 5 bases and J shed 1 base, with 12 bases lying between them. In nucleotides, the CDR3 is TGTGCCAGTAGTCCTCGGGCCGGATCCTACGAGCAGTACTTC. This translates into CASSPRAGSYEQYF.

A note on this clonotype: This may stem from a read error, because a much larger clone lies one nucleotide away. The chain combines TRBV20-1 with TRBJ2-2; possibly TRBD2 for D (7 bases). Germline CDR1 reads DFQATT; CDR2 reads SNEGSKA (reference sequence). The CDR3 is 14 amino acids. Written as DNA, the CDR3 is TGCAGTGCACAACTAGGGGGGGGGCCCGGGGAGCCGTTTTTT. It translates to CSAQLGGGPGEPFF.

This clonotype occurred many times. The chain has TRBV7-8 and TRBJ1-2; D gene uncertain. The CDR3 totals 15 residues. CDR1 and CDR2 from the germline V gene are SGHVS and FQNEAQ. V gave up 5 bases and J gave up 4 bases, with 17 bases separating them. The CDR3 DNA reads TGTGCCAGCAGCCAGGAGGACCCTACGACCTATGGCTACACCTTC. Amino acids: CASSQEDPTTYGYTF.

The chain combines TRBV29-1 with TRBJ2-1, with 11 bases identical to TRBD2. In germline, CDR1 is SQVTM, CDR2 ANQGSEA. The CDR3 sequence is 18 residues long. The junction had 15 bases not matched to a gene; V was cut back by 3 bases and J by 5 bases. DNA for the CDR3: TGCAGCGTTGAGATCTACGAGACTAGCGGGGCTATGGACAATGAGCAGTTCTTC. Translation: CSVEIYETSGAMDNEQFF.

This clonotype occurred many times. The V call is TRBV10-3, the J call TRBJ1-2; D is unclear. This CDR3 is 17 amino acids long. Between the trimmed V and J ends, which lost 0 bases and 4 bases, there was a span of 18 bases. CDR1 and CDR2 (germline): ENHRY, SYGVKD. The CDR3 loop reads CAISESLLTAASYGYTF. The CDR3 nucleotides are TGTGCCATCAGTGAGTCCCTCCTAACGGCGGCCAGCTATGGCTACACCTTC.

The CDR3 here is CASSQDFFREGTYGYTF. The DNA for the CDR3 is TGTGCCAGCAGCCAAGATTTTTTTAGGGAGGGGACGTATGGCTACACCTTC. The chain combines TRBV4-2 with TRBJ1-2; D possibly corresponds to TRBD1 (5 bases). There are 17 residues in the CDR3. The V end lost 0 bases, the J end lost 5 bases, and 19 bases lay between the germline ends. CDR1 is LGHNA, CDR2 YNFKEQ, per germline.

This clonotype has ten or more counts. The gene calls are TRBV6-1 and TRBJ2-3, with D hard to call. CDR3 size: 15 residues. Trimming pared 7 bases from V and 3 bases from J, leaving 17 bases between. Germline V gives CDR1 MNHNS, CDR2 SASEGT. Here the CDR3 reads CASNFGLGQTDTQYF. CDR3 nucleotide sequence: TGTGCCAGCAACTTCGGCCTCGGCCAGACAGATACGCAGTATTTT.

This clonotype has more than one count but fewer than ten. J is TRBJ2-1 and V is TRBV5-4, with 12 nucleotides matching TRBD2. Germline V gene sequence: CDR1 SGHNT, CDR2 YYREEE (reference sequence). The CDR3 covers 16 residues. The ends lost 4 bases at V and 4 bases at J; junction bases unmatched: 6. CDR3 sequence: CASSTRTSGIYNEQFF. CDR3 in DNA: TGTGCCAGCAGCACACGGACTAGCGGGATTTACAATGAGCAGTTCTTC. The entire variable domain, with the rest obtained from reference TRBV5-4 and TRBJ2-1, is as follows: ETGVTQSPTHLIKTRGQQVTLRCSSQSGHNTVSWYQQALGQGPQFIFQYYREEENGRGNFPPRFSGLQFPNYSSELNVNALELDDSALYLCASSTRTSGIYNEQFFGPGTRLTVL.

Points on this clonotype: A much bigger clone sits one base away, suggesting this may be a read error. This chain links TRBV20-1 with TRBJ1-1; D gene unclear. CDR1 is DFQATT, CDR2 SNEGSKA, per germline (reference sequence). The ends were cut back, 5 bases at V and 3 bases at J, with 10 bases in the middle. The CDR3 spans 12 residues. CDR3 sequence reads: CSALVTDTEAFF. The DNA for the CDR3 is TGCAGTGCTCTGGTAACTGACACTGAAGCTTTCTTT.

This clonotype came up many times. The V gene is TRBV4-2, the J gene TRBJ2-6; the D gene is possibly TRBD1 (5 bases). The V end was cut by 4 bases, the J end by 0 bases, with 13 bases between. The CDR3 sequence is 17 residues long. From germline, CDR1 is LGHNA and CDR2 YNFKEQ. CDR3 loop: CASSLRQRSSGANVLTF. In DNA, the CDR3 is TGTGCCAGCAGCCTCCGACAGCGAAGCTCTGGGGCCAACGTCCTGACTTTC.

In this sample, this clonotype turned up many times. The chain recombines TRBV14 with TRBJ2-1; TRBD2 agrees at 7 bases. V shed 8 bases, J shed 1 base, and the junction held 5 bases outside the gene matches. Germline V gives CDR1 SGHDN, CDR2 FVKESK. The CDR3 contains 14 residues. CDR3: CASGWGGSYNEQFF. The CDR3 DNA reads TGTGCCAGCGGGTGGGGGGGATCCTACAATGAGCAGTTCTTC. Combining the CDR3 with reference TRBV14 and TRBJ2-1 gives the whole variable domain EAGVTQFPSHSVIEKGQTVTLRCDPISGHDNLYWYRRVMGKEIKFLLHFVKESKQDESGMPNNRFLAERTGGTYSTLKVQPAELEDSGVYFCASGWGGSYNEQFFGPGTRLTVL.

This clonotype has ten or more counts. V gene TRBV20-1 combines with J gene TRBJ2-1; D remains ambiguous. The CDR3 totals 15 residues. V lost 0 bases, J lost 0 bases, and 9 bases lay in between. Per germline, CDR1 DFQATT and CDR2 SNEGSKA (reference sequence). The CDR3 spells CSARDRISSYNEQFF. CDR3 nucleotides: TGCAGTGCTAGAGATAGGATAAGCTCCTACAATGAGCAGTTCTTC.

This clonotype showed up just a few times. The V and J genes are TRBV6-2 or TRBV6-3 and TRBJ2-5, with D perhaps TRBD1 (5 bases). Trimming stripped 6 bases from V and 2 bases from J, with 13 bases between. Germline-derived CDR1 and CDR2 are MNHEY and SVGEGT. The CDR3 extends over 14 amino acids. CDR3 in DNA: TGTGCCAGCAGACCTCTGGGGCCACAAGAGACCCAGTACTTC. This codes for CASRPLGPQETQYF.

This clonotype has only a few counts. Since a much larger clone is just one base distant, this may be a read error. CDR3 DNA sequence: TGTGCCAGCAGTTTCTCCCAGTGGAGGGGTGGCTACACCTTC. It encodes CASSFSQWRGGYTF. V gene TRBV12-3 or TRBV12-4 combines with J gene TRBJ1-2, with D perhaps matching TRBD1 (5 bases). The CDR3 length is 14 residues. V lost 3 bases and J 7 bases, leaving 15 bases between the germline ends.

This clonotype has at least ten counts. This rearrangement joins TRBV20-1 to TRBJ2-6; no clear D gene. V dropped 3 bases and J dropped 0 bases, with 3 bases sitting between them. Germline CDR1 is DFQATT and CDR2 is SNEGSKA (reference sequence). The CDR3 runs to 13 residues. CDR3 bases: TGCAGTGCTAGTTTCTCTGGGGCCAACGTCCTGACTTTC. Residues: CSASFSGANVLTF.

This clonotype was detected many times. This chain joins TRBV7-9 and TRBJ2-1; 10 positions match TRBD2. Germline V gene data show CDR1 as SEHNR and CDR2 as FQNEAQ (reference sequence). The CDR3 contains 16 residues. The V gene end was trimmed by 5 bases and the J gene end by 2 bases; junction bases not matched to a gene: 6. Written as DNA, the CDR3 is TGTGCCAGCAGCGATAGCGGGGGGCGGACCTACAATGAGCAGTTCTTC. Encoded protein: CASSDSGGRTYNEQFF.

Ten or more counts support this clonotype. V is TRBV2 and J is TRBJ2-5, with D perhaps assigned TRBD1 or TRBD2 (5 bases each). V lost 7 bases and J lost 4, with 10 bases in between. The CDR3 runs to 12 residues. Germline V gives CDR1 SNHLY, CDR2 FYNNEI. The CDR3 nucleotides are TGTGCCAGCACAGGGACGGGAGAGACCCAGTACTTC. It yields the protein CASTGTGETQYF.

This chain joins TRBV3-1 and TRBJ2-1, with 7 bases aligning to TRBD2. Germline assignment: CDR1 LGHDT and CDR2 YNNKEL (reference sequence). The V and J ends lost 3 bases and 3 bases, in that order; junction bases with no gene match: 8. There are 16 residues in the CDR3. The DNA of the CDR3 is TGTGCCAGCAGCCACCTCGAGCGGGGCCTCTACAATGAGCAGTTCTTC. It is translated as CASSHLERGLYNEQFF.

Ten or more counts support this clonotype. This is likely a read error, given that the CDR3 carries no conserved phenylalanine or tryptophan at its end. J is TRBJ1-5 and V is TRBV2; D is unclear. This CDR3 region has 13 residues. Germline V gene lookup returns CDR1 SNHLY and CDR2 FYNNEI. V was shortened by 7 bases and J by 5 bases, with 12 bases between the two germline ends. CDR3 in DNA: TGTGCCAGCAATGTCGGTAGGGATCAGCCCCAGCATTCT. This translates into CASNVGRDQPQHS.

There are a few counts of this clonotype. This CDR3 reads CALGGSSNEQFF. CDR3 DNA sequence: TGTGCCCTGGGGGGGAGTAGTAATGAGCAGTTCTTC. The chain employs TRBV30 and TRBJ2-1; 7 nucleotides match TRBD2. The CDR3 sequence is 12 residues long. CDR1 and CDR2 (germline): GTSNPN, SVGIG (reference sequence). V lost 8 bases to trimming and J lost 7 bases; unmatched junction nucleotides: 8. The complete variable domain, with remaining parts taken from reference TRBV30 and TRBJ2-1, reads SQTIHQWPATLVQPVGSPLSLECTVEGTSNPNLYWYRQAAGRGLQLLFYSVGIGQISSEVPQNLSASRPQDRQFILSSKKLLLSDSGFYLCALGGSSNEQFFGPGTRLTVL.

Details on this clonotype: The junction and the germline gene differ at one end; a read error may be behind it. The CDR3 DNA reads TGTGCCAGCAGCCAAGGGAGGCTGTTCCCTGGAAACACCGTATATTTT. Translating it yields CASSQGRLFPGNTVYF. The chain links TRBV3-1 to TRBJ1-3, with unresolved D. Germline-derived CDR1 and CDR2 are LGHDT and YNNKEL (reference sequence). This CDR3 has 16 residues.

The table lists this clonotype with many counts. This chain uses TRBV9 with TRBJ2-1, with D perhaps matching TRBD2 (6 bases). With 0 bases removed from V and 3 bases from J, the gap between germline ends came to 7 bases. CDR3 length equals 14 residues. Germline CDR1 is SGDLS and CDR2 is YYNGEE. For the CDR3, the DNA is TGTGCCAGCAGCGTAGGTAGCGGCTACAATGAGCAGTTCTTC. It is translated as CASSVGSGYNEQFF.

Many counts were recorded for this clonotype. This rearrangement joins TRBV11-3 to TRBJ2-1; no clear D gene. Trimming removed 0 bases at V and 0 bases at J, with 6 bases between. The length of the CDR3 is 15 residues. Germline V gene data show CDR1 as SGHNT and CDR2 as YENEEA. The CDR3 DNA sequence: TGTGCCAGCAGCTTAGATGGGGACTCCTACAATGAGCAGTTCTTC. Protein product: CASSLDGDSYNEQFF.

This clonotype has a handful of counts. This chain uses TRBV28 with TRBJ1-5; D is unclear. CDR1 and CDR2 (germline): MDHEN, SYDVKM. The CDR3 contains 14 residues. Trimming took 2 bases from V and 3 from J, leaving 8 bases between them. The CDR3 region has the DNA TGTGCCAGCAGTTTAGTACAGTTCAATCAGCCCCAGCATTTT. This sequence encodes CASSLVQFNQPQHF.

This clonotype was found many times. This rearrangement joins TRBV5-4 to TRBJ2-3; D is undetermined. The CDR3 length is 14 residues. Trimming took off 1 base at V and 4 bases at J, with 10 bases between the two ends. CDR1 and CDR2 (germline): SGHNT, YYREEE (reference sequence). Here the CDR3 reads CASSLSRRSDTQYF. The CDR3 DNA follows: TGTGCCAGCAGCTTGTCACGAAGATCAGATACGCAGTATTTT.